Below, 21 T cell receptor beta chains from the same sample are listed, as sequenced in a study of T cell repertoires in cytomegalovirus infection. Each CDR3 protein gets one entry after TCRdb re-called the reads with MiXCR. The table has some 300,000 distinct CDR3 sequences, 15% to 20% seen once. What was sequenced was PBMCs. These TCRs come from a human donor in good health (CMV status not recorded). Some clones in this sample may be carry-over from other donors' samples.

This clonotype was picked up many times. The rearrangement joins TRBV6-1 to TRBJ1-5, with TRBD1 matching over 8 bases. V lost 1 base, J lost 1 base, and 3 bases stayed unmatched. Germline CDR1 MNHNS, CDR2 SASEGT. CDR3 size: 16 residues. The CDR3 region is CASSEVNRGSNQPQHF. CDR3 coding DNA: TGTGCCAGCAGTGAAGTTAACAGGGGGAGCAATCAGCCCCAGCATTTT.

As DNA, the CDR3 is TGTGCCAGCGGAACAGATACCCATTTGAGCAATCAGCCCCAGCATTTT. It codes for CASGTDTHLSNQPQHF. The rearrangement joins TRBV28 to TRBJ1-5; unclear D gene. This CDR3 region has 16 residues. CDR1 MDHEN and CDR2 SYDVKM come from the germline V gene. V was clipped by 8 bases and J by 1 base, with 18 bases between them.

In its sample, this clonotype was seen a few times. The chain is built from TRBV6-5 and TRBJ1-1; no firm D call. The CDR3 extends over 13 amino acids. Germline V gene data show CDR1 as MNHEY and CDR2 as SVGAGI. V lost 10 bases, J lost 2 bases, and 14 bases lay in between. The DNA for the CDR3 is TGTGCCACCCGGGGAAATAGCAACACTGAAGCTTTCTTT. Translating it yields CATRGNSNTEAFF.

This clonotype was seen more than once but under ten times. This chain joins TRBV28 and TRBJ2-6, with D perhaps TRBD1 or TRBD2 (5 bases each). Between the trimmed V and J ends, which lost 3 bases and 0 bases, there was a span of 9 bases. The CDR3 covers 16 residues. Germline CDR1 reads MDHEN; CDR2 reads SYDVKM. The chain's CDR3 is CASSLGPISGANVLTF. CDR3 DNA: TGTGCCAGCAGTTTGGGACCCATCTCTGGGGCCAACGTCCTGACTTTC.

This clonotype was picked up many times. The CDR3 bases are TGTGCCAGCAGCGTCGAGGGGCGGGGAACCTACAATGAGCAGTTCTTC. Translation: CASSVEGRGTYNEQFF. The V gene is TRBV7-2, the J gene TRBJ2-1; D may be TRBD2 (6 bases). The CDR3 extends over 16 amino acids. The V end lost 5 bases, the J end lost 2 bases, and 16 bases lay between the germline ends. The germline CDR1 and CDR2 sequences are SGHTA and FQGNSA.

This clonotype was counted ten times or more. The CDR3 here is CASSLEPSGGNQPQHF. The CDR3 DNA reads as TGTGCCAGCAGCTTAGAGCCCTCAGGGGGCAATCAGCCCCAGCATTTT. The chain recombines TRBV7-8 with TRBJ1-5; D is possibly TRBD1 (6 bases). The germline CDR1 and CDR2 sequences are SGHVS and FQNEAQ. The CDR3 runs to 16 residues. V lost 1 base and J 2 bases, leaving 12 bases between the germline ends. Looking up the rest from reference TRBV7-8 and TRBJ1-5 gives the full variable domain: GAGVSQSPRYKVAKRGQDVALRCDPISGHVSLFWYQQALGQGPEFLTYFQNEAQLDKSGLPSDRFFAERPEGSVSTLKIQRTQQEDSAVYLCASSLEPSGGNQPQHFGDGTRLSIL.

This clonotype was observed at least ten times. J is TRBJ2-3 and V is TRBV18, with a weak D call TRBD1 (6 bases). CDR1 is KGHSH and CDR2 is LQKENI in the germline V gene. The length of the CDR3 is 14 residues. V was pared by 3 bases and J by 4 bases, with 11 bases between. The CDR3 DNA sequence: TGTGCCAGCTCACCCAGGGGAACGTCAGATACGCAGTATTTT. Translating gives CASSPRGTSDTQYF.

This clonotype was seen repeatedly, ten times or more. The V gene is TRBV7-2, the J gene TRBJ2-7; 10 nucleotides match TRBD2. The CDR3 runs to 17 residues. The junction had 10 bases not matched to a gene; V was cut back by 5 bases and J by 0 bases. The germline V gene has CDR1 SGHTA and CDR2 FQGNSA. CDR3 nucleotides: TGTGCCAGCAGCCTTACCGGGATAGCGGGGGGCTCCTACGAGCAGTACTTC. Translation: CASSLTGIAGGSYEQYF.

Remarks on this clonotype: A read error may be the cause here, since a much bigger clone is one base away. The chain carries TRBV7-2 and TRBJ1-4; D is perhaps TRBD1 (6 bases). The CDR3 totals 16 residues. Germline values: CDR1 SGHTA, CDR2 FQGNSA. In DNA form, the CDR3 reads TGTGACAGCAGCTTAGCAATGGGGGGCACTAATGAAAAACTGTTTTTT. It translates to CDSSLAMGGTNEKLFF.

The chain recombines TRBV20-1 with TRBJ1-1, with TRBD1 matching 8 bases. In germline, CDR1 is DFQATT, CDR2 SNEGSKA (reference sequence). The CDR3 is made up of 16 amino acids. The junction had 19 bases not matched to a gene; V was cut back by 3 bases and J by 10 bases. In DNA, the CDR3 is TGCAGTGCTAGTCCCGACCCAGCAGGGGGCCATCACGCAGCTTTCTTT. It yields the protein CSASPDPAGGHHAAFF.

The CDR3 region is CASTGRTGELFF. CDR3 sequence (DNA): TGTGCCAGCACAGGGCGAACCGGGGAGCTGTTTTTT. The V call is TRBV2, the J call TRBJ2-2, with a possible D match to TRBD1 (5 bases). Trimming left V 7 bases short and J 5 bases short, with 8 bases between. The length of the CDR3 is 12 residues. Germline loops: CDR1 SNHLY, CDR2 FYNNEI. The full variable domain, its missing parts supplied by reference TRBV2 and TRBJ2-2, is EPEVTQTPSHQVTQMGQEVILRCVPISNHLYFYWYRQILGQKVEFLVSFYNNEISEKSEIFDDQFSVERPDGSNFTLKIRSTKLEDSAMYFCASTGRTGELFFGEGSRLTVL.

The chain employs TRBV9 and TRBJ1-2; maybe TRBD1 (5 bases). Between the trimmed V and J ends, which lost 3 bases and 5 bases, there was a span of 17 bases. This CDR3 contains 15 residues. From germline, CDR1 is SGDLS and CDR2 YYNGEE. CDR3 DNA: TGTGCCAGCAGCGGGACCAGTGGACAATTTTATGGCTACACCTTC. Protein product: CASSGTSGQFYGYTF.

This clonotype turned up a few times. The genes are TRBV6-5 and TRBJ2-7, with D possibly matching TRBD1 (7 bases). Trimming shortened V by 6 bases and J by 4 bases, and 13 bases separated the two germline ends. The CDR3 consists of 13 residues. CDR1 is MNHEY, CDR2 SVGAGI, per germline. The CDR3 is CASSPTGRYEQYF. CDR3 nucleotides: TGTGCCAGCAGCCCGACAGGGAGGTACGAGCAGTACTTC.

V is TRBV7-6 and J is TRBJ2-2; 7 bases map to TRBD2. CDR1 is SGHVS and CDR2 is FNYEAQ in the germline V gene. The CDR3 totals 15 residues. V lost 5 bases to trimming and J lost 6 bases; unmatched junction nucleotides: 9. The CDR3, as DNA: TGTGCCAGCAGCCCCACAAGCGGGGTGGCCGGGGAGCTGTTTTTT. It translates to CASSPTSGVAGELFF.

This chain uses TRBV2 with TRBJ1-2, with a weak D call TRBD1 (5 bases). The germline V and J ends were trimmed by 2 bases and 12 bases, with 16 bases remaining between them. The V gene's germline CDR1 is SNHLY and CDR2 FYNNEI. The CDR3 spans 13 residues. The CDR3 DNA reads as TGTGCCAGCAGTGAAAGACAGCCTGGTATTAACACCTTC. Amino acid sequence: CASSERQPGINTF. Together with reference TRBV2 and TRBJ1-2, the CDR3 gives the full variable domain: EPEVTQTPSHQVTQMGQEVILRCVPISNHLYFYWYRQILGQKVEFLVSFYNNEISEKSEIFDDQFSVERPDGSNFTLKIRSTKLEDSAMYFCASSERQPGINTFGSGTRLTVV.

This clonotype was recorded at least ten times. This chain connects TRBV2 to TRBJ2-7; 8 nucleotides align to TRBD1. The germline gives CDR1 SNHLY, CDR2 FYNNEI. This CDR3 comprises 12 residues. Losses at the gene ends were 4 bases for V and 7 bases for J; bases not matched to a gene: 3. In DNA form, the CDR3 reads TGTGCCAGCAGTGTGACAGGGGATGAGCAGTACTTC. Translating it yields CASSVTGDEQYF. Variable domain in full (rest from reference TRBV2 and TRBJ2-7): EPEVTQTPSHQVTQMGQEVILRCVPISNHLYFYWYRQILGQKVEFLVSFYNNEISEKSEIFDDQFSVERPDGSNFTLKIRSTKLEDSAMYFCASSVTGDEQYFGPGTRLTVT.

This clonotype was detected many times. The rearrangement links TRBV2 to TRBJ2-3; no clear D. The germline V and J ends were trimmed by 6 bases and 5 bases, with 15 bases remaining between them. The CDR3 sequence is 14 residues long. Germline loops: CDR1 SNHLY, CDR2 FYNNEI. Here the CDR3 DNA reads TGTGCCAGCAGCCCGAGTCAATTTGGAGATACGCAGTATTTT. Its translation: CASSPSQFGDTQYF.

V and J are TRBV2 and TRBJ1-5; no clear D gene. The germline V and J ends were trimmed by 1 base and 7 bases, with 8 bases remaining between them. The CDR3 loop spans 13 amino acids. Germline V gene data show CDR1 as SNHLY and CDR2 as FYNNEI. DNA of the CDR3: TGTGCCAGCAGTGAAGGGTGGTTACAGCCCCAGCATTTT. Its protein is CASSEGWLQPQHF.

The chain has TRBV12-3 or TRBV12-4 and TRBJ2-5; D is unresolved. The germline V and J ends were trimmed by 3 bases and 5 bases, with 16 bases remaining between them. The CDR3 is 15 residues long. The CDR3 sequence: CASSFDSIVWETQYF. CDR3 DNA sequence: TGTGCCAGCAGTTTCGACTCTATAGTGTGGGAGACCCAGTACTTC.

This clonotype has a count of ten or more. The chain carries TRBV7-8 and TRBJ1-5, with unresolved D. Deletions cut 6 bases from V and 3 bases from J, with 21 bases between. The CDR3 extends over 17 amino acids. CDR1 is SGHVS and CDR2 is FQNEAQ in the germline V gene. The CDR3 DNA reads TGTGCCAGCAGTAAACTCGGCGGGAATTGGGACAATCAGCCCCAGCATTTT. Its translation is CASSKLGGNWDNQPQHF.

This clonotype was counted only a few times. The chain has TRBV11-2 and TRBJ2-3, with 10 bases identical to TRBD2. CDR3 length: 17 amino acids. Germline assignment: CDR1 SGHAT and CDR2 FQNNGV. V lost 5 bases to trimming and J lost 2 bases; unmatched junction nucleotides: 10. CDR3: CASSQIAGLADTDTQYF. The CDR3 DNA reads as TGTGCCAGCAGCCAAATCGCAGGACTAGCGGACACAGATACGCAGTATTTT.